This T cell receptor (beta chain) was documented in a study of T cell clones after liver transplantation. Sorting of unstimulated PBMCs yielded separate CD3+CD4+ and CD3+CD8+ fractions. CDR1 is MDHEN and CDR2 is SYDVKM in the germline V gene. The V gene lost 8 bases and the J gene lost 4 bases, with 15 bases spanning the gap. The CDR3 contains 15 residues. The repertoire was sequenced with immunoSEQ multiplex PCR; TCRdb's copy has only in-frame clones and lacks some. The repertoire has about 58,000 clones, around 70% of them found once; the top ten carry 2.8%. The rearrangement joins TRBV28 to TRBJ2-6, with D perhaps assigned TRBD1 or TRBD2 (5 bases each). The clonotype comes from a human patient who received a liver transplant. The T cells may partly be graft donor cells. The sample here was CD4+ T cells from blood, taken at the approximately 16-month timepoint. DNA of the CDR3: TGTGCCAGCTCCCCTTCGGGACCCGGGGCCAACGTCCTGACTTTC. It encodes CASSPSGPGANVLTF.